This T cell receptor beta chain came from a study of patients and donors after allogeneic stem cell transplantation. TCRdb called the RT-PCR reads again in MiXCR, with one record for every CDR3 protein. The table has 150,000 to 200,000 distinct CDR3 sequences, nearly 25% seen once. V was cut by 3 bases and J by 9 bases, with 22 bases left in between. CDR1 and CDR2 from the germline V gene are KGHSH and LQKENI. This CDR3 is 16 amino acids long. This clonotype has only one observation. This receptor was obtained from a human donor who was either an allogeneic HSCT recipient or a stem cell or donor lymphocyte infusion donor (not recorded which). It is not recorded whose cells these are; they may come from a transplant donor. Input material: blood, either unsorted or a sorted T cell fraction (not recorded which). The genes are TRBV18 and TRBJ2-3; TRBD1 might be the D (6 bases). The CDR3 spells CASSPSDPRTRGTQYF. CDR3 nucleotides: TGTGCCAGCTCACCCTCCGACCCCCGCACAAGGGGGACGCAGTATTTT.